This T cell receptor beta chain was identified in a study of beta chain features in type 1 diabetes. Study results and caveats: Shortening of TCRB CDR3s, moderate but significant, appeared in all four CD4+ subsets of Type 1 diabetes patients. Patients' naive, central memory and Treg TCRB repertoires seemed closer to one another than those of healthy donors.

This clone was observed a few times. The target antigen is unknown. V was cut by 1 base and J by 3 bases, with 10 bases left in between. Germline loops: CDR1 SGHVS, CDR2 FQNEAQ. This CDR3 spans 14 amino acids. Each of the CD4+ naive, central memory, regulatory and stem cell-like memory populations was sorted via CD45RO/CCR7/CD25/CD127/CD95/CD27. Every bit of the isolated RNA underwent reverse transcription, so sequencing read expressed TCRB transcripts. The method was immunoSEQ multiplex PCR; TCRdb's version includes in-frame clones alone and lacks a portion of them. The sample gives 250,000 to 350,000 clones, approximately 14% of which show up once; 0.017% is in the top ten.

This receptor was taken from a man under 40 with type 1 diabetes. Sequenced input: naive CD4+ T cells from blood. The chain couples TRBV7-8 to TRBJ2-7; TRBD1 might be the D (6 bases). CDR3 amino acids: CASSLGQGIYEQYF. The DNA for the CDR3 is TGTGCCAGCAGCTTAGGGCAGGGGATCTACGAGCAGTACTTC.